Sequencing of this T cell receptor (beta chain) was carried out in a study of read filtering for tumor transcriptome and immune sequencing. At the time of active disease, bone marrow was collected from every patient. This library used approximately 0.4 ug RNA and molecular barcoded adaptors spanning alpha/delta and beta/gamma chains. MiXCR was run by TCRdb on the reads, yielding one entry per CDR3 protein. The sample has over 50,000 distinct CDR3 sequences; roughly 19% are singletons. Germline trimming cut 1 base from V and 3 bases from J; bases unmatched to any gene: 0. From germline, CDR1 is DFQATT and CDR2 SNEGSKA (reference sequence). The CDR3 runs 13 residues. This clonotype was picked up many times.

The chain couples TRBV20-1 to TRBJ2-7; 10 bases map to TRBD1. Input material: a population of CD138-negative cells sorted from bone marrow. The clonotype was recovered from a donor at least 40 years old with multiple myeloma. The CDR3 spells CSARGDRGYEQYF. The CDR3 bases are TGCAGTGCTAGAGGGGACAGGGGCTACGAGCAGTACTTC.